This record concerns one TCR beta chain sequence. Its antigen is as yet unknown. If no ophthalmopathy progression occurred within 18 months, Graves' hyperthyroidism was stable. Diagnostic assessment was based on clinical symptoms, serum thyroxine and TRAb, thyroid ultrasound and orbital computed tomography. The sample comes from a study of T cells in Graves' hyperthyroidism and ophthalmopathy. General study results and limits: Most thyroid-expanded clonotypes above 0.001 were also found in blood. Ophthalmopathy cases were set apart from stable hyperthyroidism by a 13 V-J model.

Regions amplified from RNA transcripts were the TCR beta CDR3 regions. During a first-round RT-PCR of the TCR CDR3, the HTBI primer set was used. One entry per CDR3 protein, called by TCRdb with MiXCR from the multiplex PCR reads. The sample lists about 300,000 distinct CDR3 sequences, roughly 13% seen once, with 7.9% in the top ten. Germline CDR1 reads MDHEN; CDR2 reads SYDVKM. CDR3 length: 16 residues. V shed 4 bases, J shed 2 bases, and the junction held 6 bases outside the gene matches. What was sequenced was blood. V and J are TRBV28 and TRBJ2-1; 9 bases are a match to TRBD1. The receptor was isolated from a woman in her 40s with Graves' hyperthyroidism. The CDR3 reads CASSSPGQGAYNEQFF. DNA for the CDR3: TGTGCCAGCAGTTCACCGGGACAGGGAGCCTACAATGAGCAGTTCTTC. Combining the CDR3 with reference TRBV28 and TRBJ2-1 gives the whole variable domain DVKVTQSSRYLVKRTGEKVFLECVQDMDHENMFWYRQDPGLGLRLIYFSYDVKMKEKGDIPEGYSVSREKKERFSLILESASTNQTSMYLCASSSPGQGAYNEQFFGPGTRLTVL.